The 20 T cell receptor beta chains listed next were all sequenced from one sample in a study of T cells in Graves' hyperthyroidism and ophthalmopathy. Using RNA transcripts as the source, TCR beta CDR3 regions were amplified. The HTBI primer set drove a first-round RT-PCR of the TCR CDR3. One entry per CDR3 protein results from TCRdb running MiXCR on the multiplex PCR reads. Among 500,000 to 750,000 distinct CDR3 sequences, 15% to 17% were seen once, and the ten largest hold 7.3%. The source material was blood. The receptors come from a woman aged 25 to 45 with Graves' hyperthyroidism.

The table lists this clonotype with many counts. This chain joins TRBV3-1 and TRBJ2-7; TRBD2 aligns across 10 bases. Germline trimming cut 4 bases from V and 2 bases from J; bases unmatched to any gene: 5. The CDR3 spans 15 residues. Germline loops: CDR1 LGHDT, CDR2 YNNKEL (reference sequence). The CDR3: CASSPGLAVPYEQYF. The CDR3 DNA follows: TGTGCCAGCAGCCCCGGACTAGCGGTCCCCTACGAGCAGTACTTC.

This chain's CDR3 is CASKAGVVDEQFF. CDR3 DNA sequence: TGTGCCAGCAAAGCGGGAGTCGTCGATGAGCAGTTCTTC. This chain joins TRBV3-1 and TRBJ2-1, with 8 bases matching TRBD2. Germline V gene sequence: CDR1 LGHDT, CDR2 YNNKEL (reference sequence). The junction had 7 bases not matched to a gene; V was cut back by 7 bases and J by 8 bases. The CDR3 is 13 residues long.

This chain links TRBV28 with TRBJ2-7; D ambiguous. The CDR3 length is 16 residues. Germline values: CDR1 MDHEN, CDR2 SYDVKM. The V end lost 6 bases, the J end lost 1 base, and 19 bases lay between the germline ends. The CDR3 loop reads CASSPPMVQKSYEQYF. The CDR3 DNA follows: TGTGCCAGCAGCCCCCCCATGGTACAAAAGTCCTACGAGCAGTACTTC.

There are many counts of this clonotype. V and J are TRBV7-9 and TRBJ2-7; D is undetermined. The germline V gene encodes CDR1 SEHNR and CDR2 FQNEAQ (reference sequence). V was cut by 3 bases and J by 5 bases, with 5 bases left in between. The CDR3 runs 11 residues. This CDR3 is CASSFTNEQYF. CDR3 in DNA: TGTGCCAGCAGCTTCACGAACGAGCAGTACTTC.

CDR3 residues: CASSQVFGNQPQHF. The DNA for the CDR3 is TGTGCCAGCAGCCAAGTGTTTGGCAATCAGCCCCAGCATTTT. V usage is TRBV3-1 and J usage is TRBJ1-5; no definite D call. CDR1 is LGHDT and CDR2 is YNNKEL in the germline V gene (reference sequence). The CDR3 totals 14 residues. V was shortened by 1 base and J by 2 bases, with 6 bases between the two germline ends. The whole variable domain, remainder taken from reference TRBV3-1 and TRBJ1-5, is DTAVSQTPKYLVTQMGNDKSIKCEQNLGHDTMYWYKQDSKKFLKIMFSYNNKELIINETVPNRFSPKSPDKAHLNLHINSLELGDSAVYFCASSQVFGNQPQHFGDGTRLSIL.

The rearrangement links TRBV27 to TRBJ1-2, with 8 bases matching TRBD1. Germline trimming cut 4 bases from V and 11 bases from J; bases unmatched to any gene: 6. Germline values: CDR1 MNHEY, CDR2 SMNVEV (reference sequence). The CDR3 is 12 amino acids. CDR3 DNA: TGTGCCAGCAGTTCGCAAGGACAGGGATACACCTTC. This encodes CASSSQGQGYTF.

This clonotype has only a few counts. V and J are TRBV6-2 or TRBV6-3 and TRBJ1-2; D unresolved. The CDR3 runs 15 residues. V lost 0 bases and J 5 bases, leaving 13 bases between the germline ends. Germline V gene sequence: CDR1 MNHEY, CDR2 SVGEGT. CDR3 residues: CASSYSFRVEYGYTF. The CDR3 nucleotides are TGTGCCAGCAGTTACTCCTTTCGGGTTGAATATGGCTACACCTTC.

CDR3: CASSRDHDRFSDTQYF. The CDR3 DNA reads as TGTGCCAGCAGTCGAGACCACGACAGGTTTTCAGATACGCAGTATTTT. The genes are TRBV12-3 or TRBV12-4 and TRBJ2-3, with a possible D match to TRBD1 (6 bases). This CDR3 region has 16 residues. Deletions cut 5 bases from V and 4 bases from J, with 19 bases between.

This clonotype occurred many times. The chain has TRBV6-5 and TRBJ2-7; TRBD1 might be the D (5 bases). Germline values: CDR1 MNHEY, CDR2 SVGAGI. This CDR3 spans 16 amino acids. V was pared by 0 bases and J by 0 bases, with 12 bases between. Here the CDR3 reads CASSYSGRASSYEQYF. The CDR3, as DNA: TGTGCCAGCAGTTACTCAGGCAGGGCGTCCTCCTACGAGCAGTACTTC.

The chain carries TRBV19 and TRBJ2-3; perhaps TRBD2 as D (6 bases). Looked up from germline, CDR1 is LNHDA and CDR2 is SQIVND (reference sequence). The CDR3 is made up of 15 amino acids. Trimming shortened V by 2 bases and J by 1 base, and 10 bases separated the two germline ends. Here the CDR3 reads CASSIWASGTDTQYF. For the CDR3, the DNA is TGTGCCAGTAGTATATGGGCTAGCGGCACAGATACGCAGTATTTT. The entire variable domain, with the rest obtained from reference TRBV19 and TRBJ2-3, is as follows: DGGITQSPKYLFRKEGQNVTLSCEQNLNHDAMYWYRQDPGQGLRLIYYSQIVNDFQKGDIAEGYSVSREKKESFPLTVTSAQKNPTAFYLCASSIWASGTDTQYFGPGTRLTVL.

This clonotype was seen more than once but under ten times. This chain uses TRBV5-1 with TRBJ2-5, with 7 bases fitting TRBD2. This CDR3 comprises 13 residues. The J segment lost 5 bases and the V segment lost 2 bases, leaving 3 bases of the junction unmatched. Germline CDR1 reads SGHRS; CDR2 reads YFSETQ. CDR3 in DNA: TGCGCCAGCAGCTTTAGGGGAGGGGAGACCCAGTACTTC. Its translation is CASSFRGGETQYF.

There are a few counts of this clonotype. V is TRBV7-9 and J is TRBJ2-1; the D is unclear. V shed 5 bases and J shed 9 bases, with 11 bases lying between them. The length of the CDR3 is 12 residues. Germline CDR1 reads SEHNR; CDR2 reads FQNEAQ (reference sequence). CDR3: CASSQWQVEQFF. CDR3 bases: TGTGCCAGCAGCCAGTGGCAGGTTGAGCAGTTCTTC.

This clonotype has at least ten counts. The genes are TRBV2 and TRBJ2-1; 9 nucleotides match TRBD1. V was clipped by 3 bases and J by 8 bases; unmatched bases: 8. The germline V gene encodes CDR1 SNHLY and CDR2 FYNNEI. CDR3 length equals 15 residues. This CDR3 is CASSDEWDREDEQFF. CDR3 bases: TGTGCCAGCAGTGATGAGTGGGACAGGGAGGATGAGCAGTTCTTC.

At least ten counts were recorded for this clonotype. CDR3 sequence reads: CASSLYGAQVVEQYF. The CDR3 nucleotides are TGTGCCAGCAGCTTATACGGGGCCCAGGTTGTCGAGCAGTACTTC. The rearrangement links TRBV7-2 to TRBJ2-7; TRBD1 or TRBD2 may be the D gene (5 bases each). The CDR3 covers 15 residues. V lost 2 bases, J lost 6 bases, and 17 bases lay in between. CDR1 SGHTA and CDR2 FQGNSA come from the germline V gene. The variable domain in full, completed from reference TRBV7-2 and TRBJ2-7, reads GAGVSQSPSNKVTEKGKDVELRCDPISGHTALYWYRQSLGQGLEFLIYFQGNSAPDKSGLPSDRFSAERTGGSVSTLTIQRTQQEDSAVYLCASSLYGAQVVEQYFGPGTRLTVT.

This clonotype occurred many times. J is TRBJ2-1 and V is TRBV7-3, with TRBD2 matching 10 bases. Germline V lookup: CDR1 SGHTA, CDR2 FQGTGA. V shed 6 bases, J shed 10 bases, and the junction held 9 bases outside the gene matches. This CDR3 is built from 14 residues. CDR3 sequence: CASRTSGTQGEQFF. The CDR3 DNA reads TGTGCCAGCAGAACTAGCGGGACCCAGGGGGAGCAGTTCTTC.

Ten or more counts support this clonotype. V gene TRBV30 combines with J gene TRBJ2-1; 8 bases fit TRBD2. The V gene end was trimmed by 6 bases and the J gene end by 1 base; junction bases not matched to a gene: 2. The CDR3 runs to 13 residues. The germline V gene has CDR1 GTSNPN and CDR2 SVGIG (reference sequence). CDR3 protein: CACREGSYNEQFF. CDR3 coding DNA: TGTGCCTGCCGGGAGGGGTCCTACAATGAGCAGTTCTTC. Full variable domain (outside the CDR3, taken from reference TRBV30 and TRBJ2-1): SQTIHQWPATLVQPVGSPLSLECTVEGTSNPNLYWYRQAAGRGLQLLFYSVGIGQISSEVPQNLSASRPQDRQFILSSKKLLLSDSGFYLCACREGSYNEQFFGPGTRLTVL.

This clonotype appeared many times. CDR3 sequence (DNA): TGTGCCAGCAGCGTGGAAGTGGAGGGGATCTACAATGAGCAGTTCTTC. Protein: CASSVEVEGIYNEQFF. The J gene is TRBJ2-1, the V gene TRBV9; TRBD2 is a possible D gene (6 bases). The germline V and J ends were trimmed by 2 bases and 3 bases, with 15 bases remaining between them. This CDR3 region has 16 residues. The germline V gene has CDR1 SGDLS and CDR2 YYNGEE. Full variable domain (rest looked up from reference TRBV9 and TRBJ2-1): DSGVTQTPKHLITATGQRVTLRCSPRSGDLSVYWYQQSLDQGLQFLIQYYNGEERAKGNILERFSAQQFPDLHSELNLSSLELGDSALYFCASSVEVEGIYNEQFFGPGTRLTVL.

The chain joins TRBV13 to TRBJ2-6, with 9 positions matching TRBD1. V shed 5 bases and J 0 bases; nucleotides not matched to a gene: 8. Germline lookup yields CDR1 PRHDT and CDR2 FYEKMQ (reference sequence). This CDR3 comprises 18 residues. CDR3 bases: TGTGCCAGCAGCGCGACAGGGGGGATACCCTCTGGGGCCAACGTCCTGACTTTC. It translates to CASSATGGIPSGANVLTF.

This clonotype was detected many times. The V and J genes are TRBV5-1 and TRBJ1-1, with 8 nucleotides matching TRBD1. Germline-derived CDR1 and CDR2 are SGHRS and YFSETQ. This CDR3 spans 15 amino acids. With 4 bases clipped from V and 2 bases from J, the junction kept 7 bases outside the gene matches. For the CDR3, the DNA is TGCGCCAGCAGCGGCGCCGGGACAGGCAACACTGAAGCTTTCTTT. It is translated as CASSGAGTGNTEAFF.

The V and J genes are TRBV10-3 and TRBJ2-5; either TRBD1 or TRBD2 may supply D (5 bases each). Germline CDR1 is ENHRY and CDR2 is SYGVKD. Trimming took 4 bases from V and 4 from J, leaving 13 bases between them. CDR3 size: 14 residues. The CDR3 sequence: CAISGPEGRETQYF. Written as DNA, the CDR3 is TGTGCCATCAGTGGGCCCGAGGGGCGAGAGACCCAGTACTTC.